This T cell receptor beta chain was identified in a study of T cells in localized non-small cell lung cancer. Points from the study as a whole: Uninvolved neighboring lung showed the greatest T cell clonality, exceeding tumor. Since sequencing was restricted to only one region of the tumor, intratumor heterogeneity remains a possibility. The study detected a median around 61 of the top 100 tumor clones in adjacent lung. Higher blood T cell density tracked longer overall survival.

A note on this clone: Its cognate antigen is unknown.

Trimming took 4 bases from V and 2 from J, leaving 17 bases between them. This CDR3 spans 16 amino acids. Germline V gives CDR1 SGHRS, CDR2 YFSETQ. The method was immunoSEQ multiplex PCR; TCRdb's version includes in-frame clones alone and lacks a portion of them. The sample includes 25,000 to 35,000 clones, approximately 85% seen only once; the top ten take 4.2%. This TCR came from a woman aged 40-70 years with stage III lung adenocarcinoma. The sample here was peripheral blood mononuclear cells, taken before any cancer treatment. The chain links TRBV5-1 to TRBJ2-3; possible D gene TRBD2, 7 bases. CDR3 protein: CASSIKAGQDTDTQYF. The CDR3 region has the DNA TGCGCCAGCAGCATAAAAGCGGGACAAGACACAGATACGCAGTATTTT.